This T cell receptor (beta chain) is from a study of cytomegalovirus exposure and HLA in healthy donors. PCR primers comprised 60 Vbeta and 13 Jbeta primers. The protocol was immunoSEQ multiplex PCR, while the TCRdb copy is restricted to in-frame clones and leaves out a portion. The data contain about 87,000 clones, under 80% of them singletons. The CDR3 runs 17 residues. Trimming took 6 bases from V and 0 from J, leaving 15 bases between them. Germline V gives CDR1 SGHVS, CDR2 FQNEAQ. In this sample, this clone turned up a few times. The chain employs TRBV7-8 and TRBJ1-6; perhaps TRBD1 as D (6 bases). The sequenced sample was PBMCs. The clonotype comes from a man aged 25 to 40 in good health and CMV-seropositive. The CDR3 sequence is CASSLDRPSSYNSPLHF. The CDR3 bases are TGTGCCAGCAGTCTCGACAGGCCGAGCTCCTATAATTCACCCCTCCACTTT. Based on the CDR3 plus reference TRBV7-8 and TRBJ1-6, the full variable domain is GAGVSQSPRYKVAKRGQDVALRCDPISGHVSLFWYQQALGQGPEFLTYFQNEAQLDKSGLPSDRFFAERPEGSVSTLKIQRTQQEDSAVYLCASSLDRPSSYNSPLHFGNGTRLTVT.